This T cell receptor (beta chain) is from a study of blood T cell repertoires in COVID-19. Authors' methods: How many nucleated cells were present was estimated from reference gene primer amplification. The table came from immunoSEQ multiplex PCR; TCRdb's copy has only in-frame clones and leaves some out. That table is the source of V, J and clone size, and D and trimming were worked out from the DNA. The table records some 170,000 clones, about four fifths of them present only once. Germline V gene data show CDR1 as SGHRS and CDR2 as YFSETQ. Trimming cost V 1 base and J 9 bases; bases outside gene matches: 11. This CDR3 has 16 residues.

Sequencing was done on a sample of peripheral blood. The chain combines TRBV5-1 with TRBJ2-1; 9 nucleotides line up with TRBD2. The receptor comes from a woman aged 40 to 50 with COVID-19, enrolled during active disease. In DNA form, the CDR3 reads TGCGCCAGCAGCTTGCGAGGGCTAGCGGGAAATGGTGAGCAGTTCTTC. It translates to CASSLRGLAGNGEQFF.